This note documents a single T cell receptor (beta chain) sequence. The data originate from a study of blood T cell repertoires in COVID-19. Sequencing was performed with immunoSEQ multiplex PCR; in TCRdb, only in-frame clones are kept and a portion is missing. This sample has 120,000 or so clones, with around 74% found just once. The CDR3 length is 14 residues. Per germline, CDR1 SGHRS and CDR2 YFSETQ. Unmatched junction bases numbered 9, after V lost 5 bases and J lost 8 bases. Sample: peripheral blood. This chain links TRBV5-1 with TRBJ1-4; 7 nucleotides match TRBD1. This TCR was recovered from an older woman with acute or convalescent COVID-19. CDR3 nucleotides: TGCGCCAGCAGTAAGGGACAGAGCATCGAAAAACTGTTTTTT. Amino acids: CASSKGQSIEKLFF.